Reported below is one T cell receptor (beta chain). Its antigen is unknown. Per-nucleotide qualities are absent, and no much larger clonotype sits a single base away. Trimming takes 5 bases from V and 2 bases from J, and the germline ends sit 16 bases apart. CDR1 is given as SGHAT and CDR2 as FQNNGV, both from the germline V gene. The CDR3, cysteine through phenylalanine, is 15 amino acids long. CDR3 DNA is the only sequence kept; it has 45 bases, read in frame from the first base. This sample stems from a study of shared clonotypes between healthy human individuals (TCRdb year 2020). Notes on the research overall: The cohort included a few men and a couple of women between 18 and 49 years of age. For each donor, CD4 naive and CD4 memory were each run on three plates, CD8 naive on two plates, and CD8 memory on one plate. To estimate repertoire size and how much clonotype sharing occurs between individuals, the study deeply sequenced the blood TCR repertoires of roughly 5 healthy adults. To increase sequencing depth and limit assay-specific biases, different laboratories used diverse techniques to prepare libraries and sequence TCR repertoires. Per donor, leukapheresis produced somewhere between about 0.85 and 9.5 billion PBMCs.

CD8 naive samples were obtained by positive selection for CCR7 among CD45RO-negative cells, yielding a CD45RA+CCR7+ population from which TemRA cells were excluded. Healthy HIV-negative adults with no recently reported acute infections or vaccinations were included as donors. Only Caucasian adults living in Nashville, Tennessee, USA were represented among the donors. Blood was obtained by leukapheresis, after which PBMCs were separated by Ficoll-Histopaque density gradient centrifugation and cryopreserved in liquid nitrogen vapor phase. Purity and quantity of every magnetically sorted T cell population were checked by analytical flow cytometry. Each sorted fraction had its genomic DNA isolated and then quantified by UV absorbance on a Nanodrop 2000c. Using the deep immunoSEQ assay, multiplex PCR amplified TCR CDR3 regions from genomic DNA. Genomic DNA extracted from each cell subset was distributed evenly over all wells of several immunoSEQ 96-well plates, and each plate served as one replicate. For sorted subsets, each replicate PCR was loaded with about 0.2 ug genomic DNA, equivalent to 30,000 or so T cell genomes. Purified libraries were measured with a Qubit 3.0 fluorometer, size-checked on a Bioanalyzer 2100, and measured again with the KAPA Library Quantification kit. Every immunoSEQ 96-well plate was sequenced on a separate single-read 150-cycle Illumina NextSeq 550 flow cell. The paper's data handling went like this. The immunoSEQ output contained only junctional sequences without quality scores, so filtering could not match that applied to full-length reads. Sequences were annotated with PyIR, a Python wrapper for IgBLAST v1.9, using IMGT germline references to assign V/J genes and CDR3. Reads with weak V/J assignments (E-value above 1e-6), missing CDR3, stop codons, out-of-frame junctions, or ambiguous translated residues were removed. V3J clonotypes were defined by identical inferred V gene, J gene, and CDR3 amino acid sequence. The percentage overlap between two repertoires was calculated by dividing the number of shared unique clonotypes by the size of the smaller repertoire. Repertoire richness was assessed with RTK rarefaction, the Chao1 estimator, and Recon v2.1 estimates of unobserved clonotypes. Generation probabilities were computed with OLGA for all TCRbeta clonotypes obtained by the gDNA method from four donors. This is the immuneACCESS table as TCRdb keeps it, with only in-frame sequences that have V and J called. A part of the clones is gone; compared with another copy, unresolved V genes explain less than half, and the rest is unexplained. V and J calls and clone size are as listed in that table; D and trimming were resolved from the DNA. The sample table records roughly 2,000,000 clones; roughly 95% of these occur just once. The ten largest clones take up about 1.7% of the sample.

Results and caveats for the whole study, not just this receptor: Even with the large sequencing depth, rarefaction of the sorted-subset datasets indicated that sequencing was incomplete. Larger estimated clonotype richness was generally found for naive subsets than for memory subsets. Pairwise subsampling indicated that sequencing depth was expected to affect the degree of clonotype sharing among donors. Sampling was limited to blood, and TCR repertoires in tissue likely differ from TCR repertoires in blood. Because the study included a small number of donors, the genetic and exposure-history diversity represented was limited. Compared with non-shared clonotypes, clonotypes shared by all four sorted-subset donors had higher generation probabilities. Approximately 5% of naive CD4, around 3.5% of naive CD8, around 2.3% of memory CD4, and more than 0.35% of memory CD8 clonotypes were shared across a few donors.

This clonotype was sampled from a man younger than 35 in good health. Some clones in this sample may be carry-over from other donors' samples. Material for sequencing was naive CD8+ T cells from PBMCs. This specimen's cell subset or site label, per the study, means: CD45RA+CCR7+. Rearrangement joined TRBV11-2 to TRBJ2-7; the D gene remains uncertain. Here is the DNA: TGTGCCAGCAGCCCCCTTCGGAGACACACCTACGAGCAGTACTTC. The encoded protein is CASSPLRRHTYEQYF.